Below, 26 T cell receptor beta chains from the same sample are listed, as sequenced in a study of T cells in Graves' hyperthyroidism and ophthalmopathy. RNA transcripts gave rise to amplified TCR beta CDR3 regions. First-round RT-PCR with HTBI primers amplified the TCR CDR3 region. TCRdb re-analysed the multiplex PCR reads in MiXCR, keeping a single row per CDR3 protein. The sample carries some 600,000 distinct CDR3 sequences, about 14% recorded once. The sequenced material came from blood. The receptors shown here come from a woman under 40 with Graves' hyperthyroidism that later progressed to Graves' ophthalmopathy.

In its sample, this clonotype was seen many times. The chain has TRBV12-3 or TRBV12-4 and TRBJ2-7; 14 bases align to TRBD2. The CDR3 has 16 amino acids. V shed 9 bases and J 4 bases; nucleotides not matched to a gene: 11. CDR3 amino acids: CARGLAGVWGPYEQYF. CDR3 DNA: TGTGCCAGGGGACTAGCGGGAGTCTGGGGGCCTTACGAGCAGTACTTC.

This clonotype has only a few counts. The chain is built from TRBV19 and TRBJ1-4, with TRBD1 matching over 9 bases. The CDR3 is 14 residues long. CDR1 and CDR2 (germline): LNHDA, SQIVND (reference sequence). J gave up 7 bases and V 4 bases, and 4 bases lay outside the gene matches. This chain's CDR3 is CASSTGQGAEKLFF. For the CDR3, the DNA is TGTGCCAGTAGTACGGGACAGGGTGCTGAAAAACTGTTTTTT.

The chain recombines TRBV7-2 with TRBJ2-1; unclear D gene. This CDR3 spans 11 amino acids. Germline lookup yields CDR1 SGHTA and CDR2 FQGNSA. Trimming cost V 6 bases and J 8 bases, with 8 bases left between them. The DNA of the CDR3 is TGTGCCAGCAGTTTCGCCCATGAGCAGTTCTTC. Translated: CASSFAHEQFF.

This clonotype was seen a handful of times. DNA for the CDR3: TGTGCCAGCAGTTACTCGAGGGAAGTGAACACTGAAGCTTTCTTT. Its protein product is CASSYSREVNTEAFF. The V and J genes are TRBV6-2 or TRBV6-3 and TRBJ1-1, with unresolved D. V gave up 0 bases and J gave up 0 bases, with 8 bases separating them. The CDR3 is made up of 15 amino acids. Germline V gene data show CDR1 as MNHEY and CDR2 as SVGEGT.

This clonotype was observed many times. The V gene is TRBV18, the J gene TRBJ2-5; a weak D match, TRBD1 (6 bases). CDR3 size: 15 residues. Per germline, CDR1 KGHSH and CDR2 LQKENI. The V gene lost 3 bases and the J gene lost 5 bases, with 16 bases spanning the gap. The CDR3: CASSPNTGIRETQYF. In DNA, the CDR3 is TGTGCCAGCTCACCGAACACAGGGATTCGGGAGACCCAGTACTTC. Together with reference TRBV18 and TRBJ2-5, the CDR3 gives the full variable domain: NAGVMQNPRHLVRRRGQEARLRCSPMKGHSHVYWYRQLPEEGLKFMVYLQKENIIDESGMPKERFSAEFPKEGPSILRIQQVVRGDSAAYFCASSPNTGIRETQYFGPGTRLLVL.

This clonotype was observed at least ten times. This chain uses TRBV24-1 with TRBJ2-7, with TRBD2 matching 10 bases. This CDR3 is 16 amino acids long. The ends lost 4 bases at V and 6 bases at J; junction bases unmatched: 11. The germline CDR1 and CDR2 sequences are KGHDR and SFDVKD. DNA for the CDR3: TGTGCCACCAGTGACCCTAGCGGGAGCGGAGGGAGCGAGCAGTACTTC. Translating it yields CATSDPSGSGGSEQYF.

Concerning this clonotype: A read error may explain this, as a much larger clone is one base away. The rearrangement links TRBV11-2 to TRBJ1-4; D perhaps matches TRBD1 (5 bases). This CDR3 is 17 amino acids long. Germline V gene lookup returns CDR1 SGHAT and CDR2 FQNNGV. The CDR3 reads CASSQDALRGANEELFF. CDR3 in DNA: TGTGCCAGCAGCCAAGACGCCTTACGTGGGGCTAATGAAGAACTGTTTTTT.

The rearrangement joins TRBV19 to TRBJ2-1; 16 bases are shared with TRBD2. Trimming took 9 bases from V and 9 from J; bases not matched to a gene: 8. The CDR3 sequence is 15 residues long. Germline CDR1 reads LNHDA; CDR2 reads SQIVND (reference sequence). The chain's CDR3 is CASETGTSGRGEQFF. The CDR3 DNA is TGTGCCAGCGAAACGGGGACTAGCGGGAGGGGTGAGCAGTTCTTC.

As concerns this clonotype: At one of its ends the junction is not consistent with the germline gene, which may arise from a read error. The rearrangement joins TRBV2 to TRBJ2-1; D might be TRBD1 (6 bases). The CDR3 totals 15 residues. Germline V gives CDR1 SNHLY, CDR2 FYNNEI. CDR3 loop: CASTAFRTEYNGQFF. CDR3 coding DNA: TGTGCCAGCACTGCGTTCCGGACAGAGTACAATGGGCAGTTCTTC. Full variable domain (rest looked up from reference TRBV2 and TRBJ2-1): EPEVTQTPSHQVTQMGQEVILRCVPISNHLYFYWYRQILGQKVEFLVSFYNNEISEKSEIFDDQFSVERPDGSNFTLKIRSTKLEDSAMYFCASTAFRTEYNGQFFGPGTRLTVL.

This clonotype was counted many times. The V gene is TRBV28, the J gene TRBJ2-7; D remains ambiguous. The CDR3 extends over 15 amino acids. The V end was cut by 4 bases, the J end by 7 bases, with 20 bases between. Germline CDR1 reads MDHEN; CDR2 reads SYDVKM. DNA for the CDR3: TGTGCCAGCAGTTCCCTGGGCTCCCTCCTGGGGGAGCAGTACTTC. Amino acids: CASSSLGSLLGEQYF.

This clonotype was recorded many times. The chain carries TRBV3-1 and TRBJ2-7, with 7 nucleotides matching TRBD2. Germline assignment: CDR1 LGHDT and CDR2 YNNKEL (reference sequence). The ends lost 0 bases at V and 1 base at J; junction bases unmatched: 3. The CDR3 runs to 15 residues. In DNA, the CDR3 is TGTGCCAGCAGCCAAGAGGGGGGGAATTCCTACGAGCAGTACTTC. The encoded protein is CASSQEGGNSYEQYF.

V is TRBV6-1 and J is TRBJ1-1; 9 positions match TRBD1. CDR1 is MNHNS and CDR2 is SASEGT in the germline V gene. Losses at the gene ends were 6 bases for V and 6 bases for J; bases not matched to a gene: 11. The CDR3 has 15 amino acids. The CDR3 coding sequence is TGTGCCAGCAGCCCTGGACAGGGGCGGGGGGCTGAAGCTTTCTTT. Translated, it gives CASSPGQGRGAEAFF.

This clonotype was seen many times. The chain employs TRBV30 and TRBJ1-1; weak D call: TRBD1 (5 bases). Germline V gene sequence: CDR1 GTSNPN, CDR2 SVGIG (reference sequence). This CDR3 contains 13 residues. V lost 3 bases, J lost 3 bases, and 11 bases lay in between. CDR3 coding DNA: TGTGCCTGGAGAAGAGGGGTGGACACTGAAGCTTTCTTT. It yields the protein CAWRRGVDTEAFF.

This clonotype came up many times. CDR3 residues: CASSRDGPGMSYGYTF. As DNA, the CDR3 is TGTGCCAGCAGCCGGGACGGCCCAGGGATGAGCTATGGCTACACCTTC. The rearrangement links TRBV12-3 or TRBV12-4 to TRBJ1-2, with D possibly TRBD1 on 5 matching bases. The CDR3 consists of 16 residues. V shed 6 bases and J shed 4 bases, with 21 bases lying between them.

This clonotype was observed a few times. The chain couples TRBV6-1 to TRBJ2-5, with TRBD1 matching 8 bases. With V trimmed by 7 bases and J by 1 base, 8 bases remained unmatched. The CDR3 extends over 15 amino acids. Looked up from germline, CDR1 is MNHNS and CDR2 is SASEGT. CDR3 DNA: TGTGCCAGCAATGGACAGGGTTCCGGCCAAGAGACCCAGTACTTC. Translating it yields CASNGQGSGQETQYF.

In this sample, this clonotype turned up a few times. The genes are TRBV5-1 and TRBJ2-1; possible D gene TRBD2, 5 bases. V shed 0 bases and J shed 8 bases, with 15 bases lying between them. From germline, CDR1 is SGHRS and CDR2 YFSETQ. The CDR3 is 15 residues long. The CDR3 here is CASSLETPAGDEQFF. CDR3 nucleotides: TGCGCCAGCAGCTTGGAAACCCCCGCCGGGGATGAGCAGTTCTTC.

This clonotype appeared many times. The chain couples TRBV6-4 to TRBJ2-1; weak D call: TRBD2 (5 bases). Germline loops: CDR1 MRHNA, CDR2 SNTAGT. V dropped 3 bases and J dropped 9 bases, with 15 bases sitting between them. CDR3 length equals 14 residues. The CDR3 coding sequence is TGTGCCAGCAGTGAAGGGCTCGGGGAGTCTGAGCAGTTCTTC. Protein product: CASSEGLGESEQFF.

This clonotype was seen ten or more times. The chain employs TRBV20-1 and TRBJ2-1; 12 bases agree with TRBD2. The germline gives CDR1 DFQATT, CDR2 SNEGSKA (reference sequence). The length of the CDR3 is 16 residues. Losses at the gene ends were 3 bases for V and 4 bases for J; bases not matched to a gene: 7. CDR3: CSASLLGLAGYNEQFF. The CDR3 DNA is TGCAGTGCTAGTTTACTCGGACTAGCGGGATACAATGAGCAGTTCTTC.

This clonotype has a count of ten or more. The chain uses TRBV27 and TRBJ2-1; D may correspond to TRBD1 or TRBD2 (5 bases each). Trimming took 8 bases from V and 7 from J, leaving 21 bases between them. CDR1 and CDR2 (germline): MNHEY, SMNVEV (reference sequence). The CDR3 runs 15 residues. The CDR3 protein is CASHNTGTFRNEQFF. Here the CDR3 DNA reads TGTGCCAGCCACAATACCGGGACGTTTCGGAATGAGCAGTTCTTC.

This clonotype was observed many times. This chain connects TRBV27 to TRBJ2-7; unclear D gene. V was shortened by 1 base and J by 0 bases, with 10 bases between the two germline ends. Germline CDR1 MNHEY, CDR2 SMNVEV (reference sequence). The CDR3 has 15 amino acids. CDR3 nucleotides: TGTGCCAGCAGTTTATACAGCTTACACTCCTACGAGCAGTACTTC. It translates to CASSLYSLHSYEQYF.

This clonotype was seen repeatedly, ten times or more. The chain couples TRBV27 to TRBJ1-2, with D tentatively TRBD1 (6 bases). Trimming pared 2 bases from V and 4 bases from J, leaving 29 bases between. Germline CDR1 reads MNHEY; CDR2 reads SMNVEV (reference sequence). This CDR3 contains 20 residues. The CDR3 spells CASSLKATSMVGGASYGYTF. The DNA of the CDR3 is TGTGCCAGCAGTTTAAAAGCCACCTCGATGGTGGGGGGGGCTTCCTATGGCTACACCTTC.

This clonotype appeared many times. CDR3 amino acids: CSATTGPSTDTQYF. DNA for the CDR3: TGCAGTGCCACCACAGGGCCGAGCACAGATACGCAGTATTTT. The chain carries TRBV20-1 and TRBJ2-3; tentative D call: TRBD1 (6 bases). Germline V gene sequence: CDR1 DFQATT, CDR2 SNEGSKA (reference sequence). CDR3 size: 14 residues. The V end lost 6 bases, the J end lost 0 bases, and 13 bases lay between the germline ends.

This clonotype has at least ten counts. The CDR3 DNA sequence: TGTGCCAGCTCAACAGGGGCAACAAACTATGGCTACACCTTC. Its translation is CASSTGATNYGYTF. V is TRBV18 and J is TRBJ1-2, with 7 bases lining up with TRBD1. CDR1 is KGHSH, CDR2 LQKENI, per germline. The CDR3 runs to 14 residues. After removal of 5 bases from V and 2 bases from J, the junction contained 5 bases not matched to a gene. The variable domain in full, completed from reference TRBV18 and TRBJ1-2, reads NAGVMQNPRHLVRRRGQEARLRCSPMKGHSHVYWYRQLPEEGLKFMVYLQKENIIDESGMPKERFSAEFPKEGPSILRIQQVVRGDSAAYFCASSTGATNYGYTFGSGTRLTVV.

The chain carries TRBV6-1 and TRBJ2-2, with TRBD2 identical over 8 bases. J was trimmed by 4 bases and V by 7 bases; bases with no gene match: 5. Germline CDR1 is MNHNS and CDR2 is SASEGT. This CDR3 is built from 14 residues. CDR3 nucleotide sequence: TGTGCCAGCACCAAGCGGGAGACCACCGGGGAGCTGTTTTTT. Its protein product is CASTKRETTGELFF.

This clonotype was detected only a few times. The chain links TRBV27 to TRBJ2-3, with D perhaps TRBD2 (6 bases). Germline lookup yields CDR1 MNHEY and CDR2 SMNVEV (reference sequence). V lost 1 base to trimming and J lost 4 bases, with 21 bases between them. This CDR3 has 18 amino acids. CDR3 DNA: TGTGCCAGCAGTTTATGGCCCAGCACTAACGGGAGCGCAGATACGCAGTATTTT. This codes for CASSLWPSTNGSADTQYF.

V and J are TRBV6-1 and TRBJ1-1, with a tentative D call TRBD1 (6 bases). This CDR3 spans 15 amino acids. The V end was cut by 4 bases, the J end by 4 bases, with 16 bases between. Germline values: CDR1 MNHNS, CDR2 SASEGT. The CDR3 loop is CASSAAARGATEAFF. For the CDR3, the DNA is TGTGCCAGCAGTGCCGCGGCACGGGGGGCCACTGAAGCTTTCTTT.